The rows below give T cell receptor beta chains drawn from one sample of a study of early T cells in non-severe SARS-CoV-2 infection. MiXCR, run by TCRdb on the 5' RACE reads, gives a single entry per CDR3 protein. Counted here are roughly 27,000 distinct CDR3 sequences, 4.2% occurring once; the ten biggest clones make up about 4.6%. Specimen: whole blood. The receptors come from an adult who was a healthcare worker with PCR-confirmed SARS-CoV-2 infection or an uninfected control (not recorded which). The CDR3 runs from the conserved cysteine through the conserved F or W. D genes are given only for firm matches. Clone size, where shown, is once, few, many, or a class for clones that have expanded.

cdr3_aa cdr3_nt d_call j_call clone_size v_call
CASSWGQGARQPQHF TGTGCCAGCAGCTGGGGACAGGGGGCTCGTCAGCCCCAGCATTTT TRBD1 TRBJ1-5 many TRBV5-8
CASGLVLGGEGTEAFF TGTGCTAGTGGTTTGGTCCTCGGGGGAGAGGGAACTGAAGCTTTCTTT - TRBJ1-1 many TRBV12-5
CASSLGLGTIYF TGTGCCAGCAGTCTCGGACTGGGGACCATATATTTT - TRBJ1-3 many TRBV6-5
CASSFPSGSGGVKAKNIQYF TGTGCCAGCAGCTTCCCTAGCGGGAGTGGTGGGGTGAAAGCCAAAAACATTCAGTACTTC TRBD2 TRBJ2-4 many TRBV7-2
CASSRLAGGGYSYNEQFF TGTGCCAGCAGCCGCCTAGCGGGAGGGGGGTACTCCTACAATGAGCAGTTCTTC TRBD2 TRBJ2-1 many TRBV3-1
CASSLQGAESYGYTF TGTGCCAGCAGCTTACAGGGGGCGGAGAGCTATGGCTACACCTTC TRBD1 TRBJ1-2 medium-sized TRBV7-9
CASSLTVYGYTF TGTGCCAGCAGCCTAACAGTCTATGGCTACACCTTC - TRBJ1-2 - TRBV12-3/TRBV12-4
CASSLLGPGGLFF TGTGCCAGCAGCTTACTTGGGCCCGGGGGGCTGTTTTTT - TRBJ2-2 - TRBV7-7
CAWSVQGAVGYTF TGTGCCTGGAGTGTACAGGGCGCGGTCGGCTACACCTTC - TRBJ1-2 few TRBV30
CASSFGQGNEKLFF TGTGCCAGCAGCTTCGGACAGGGTAACGAAAAACTGTTTTTT TRBD1 TRBJ1-4 few TRBV5-4
CSGRQGPQDSPLHF TGCAGTGGCCGTCAAGGGCCCCAGGATTCACCCCTCCACTTT - TRBJ1-6 many TRBV20-1
CASSPGLAGGETQYF TGTGCCAGCAGCCCGGGACTAGCGGGAGGAGAGACCCAGTACTTC TRBD2 TRBJ2-5 - TRBV7-9
CAWSGTSGRLYEQYF TGTGCCTGGAGTGGGACTAGCGGGAGACTCTACGAGCAGTACTTC TRBD2 TRBJ2-7 many TRBV30
CACFGTSGSYNEQFF TGTGCCTGCTTCGGGACTAGCGGGAGCTACAATGAGCAGTTCTTC TRBD2 TRBJ2-1 many TRBV2
CASSLGGGAPYEQYF TGTGCCAGCAGCTTAGGAGGCGGGGCCCCCTACGAGCAGTACTTC - TRBJ2-7 many TRBV7-2
CAWSPILRNGYTF TGTGCCTGGAGCCCTATCCTAAGGAATGGCTACACCTTC - TRBJ1-2 many TRBV30
CASSLSQATDTQYF TGTGCCAGCAGCTTATCACAGGCCACAGATACGCAGTATTTT - TRBJ2-3 many TRBV7-9
CASSGDSHEKLFF TGTGCCAGCAGCGGGGACAGCCATGAAAAACTGTTTTTT TRBD1 TRBJ1-4 many TRBV7-9
CASSLGTFMGSGYTF TGCGCCAGCAGCTTGGGGACCTTTATGGGATCTGGCTACACCTTC - TRBJ1-2 many TRBV5-1
CASSVQGSPLHF TGTGCCAGCAGTGTACAGGGATCACCCCTCCACTTT - TRBJ1-6 many TRBV6-1
CSAREVDSSYGYTF TGCAGTGCTAGAGAGGTGGACAGCTCCTATGGCTACACCTTC - TRBJ1-2 many TRBV20-1
CASSQDKRGDEKLFF TGCGCCAGCAGCCAAGATAAGAGGGGGGATGAAAAACTGTTTTTT - TRBJ1-4 many TRBV4-1
CASSLFGSPLHF TGTGCCAGCAGTTTATTCGGCTCACCCCTCCATTTT - TRBJ1-6 few TRBV27
CASLKGNTGELFF TGTGCCAGCCTAAAAGGGAACACCGGGGAGCTGTTTTTT - TRBJ2-2 few TRBV6-6
CASSQDGGTGALYNEQFF TGCGCCAGCAGCCAAGATGGTGGGACAGGGGCATTATACAATGAGCAGTTCTTC TRBD1 TRBJ2-1 many TRBV4-1
CASSPDWAPYEQYF TGTGCCAGCTCACCAGACTGGGCCCCCTACGAGCAGTACTTC - TRBJ2-7 many TRBV18
CARSTGTGTEQYF TGTGCCCGGAGTACCGGGACAGGGACCGAGCAGTACTTC TRBD1 TRBJ2-7 many TRBV30